This TCR beta chain derives from a study of sequential checkpoint blockade in melanoma. Study background: Randomization was 1:1 between first-line nivolumab→ipilimumab and ipilimumab→nivolumab.

Documented treatment: randomized to nivolumab then ipilimumab (arm A) or the reverse (arm B). Live CD3+CD8+ CD19− CD56− cells were sorted from PBMCs. Germline V gene data show CDR1 as SGHTS and CDR2 as YDEGEE. The CDR3 spans 18 residues. V was clipped by 3 bases and J by 6 bases; unmatched bases: 15. Libraries were prepared by immunoSEQ multiplex PCR; TCRdb keeps only in-frame clonotypes and omits some of them. Of around 12,000 clones in the sample, roughly four fifths were seen once. This rearrangement joins TRBV5-8 to TRBJ1-5; TRBD1 agrees at 10 bases. The source was CD8+ T cells sorted from blood (inferred from file names), collected from a patient given nivolumab and ipilimumab in sequence. The source of this sequence is a human donor with melanoma. The CDR3 region has the DNA TGTGCCAGCAGCTACATGATTGGGACAGGGGTCCAATTTCAGCCCCAGCATTTT. It translates to CASSYMIGTGVQFQPQHF. Using reference TRBV5-8 and TRBJ1-5 for the parts outside the CDR3, the full variable domain is EAGVTQSPTHLIKTRGQQATLRCSPISGHTSVYWYQQALGLGLQFLLWYDEGEERNRGNFPPRFSGRQFPNYSSELNVNALELEDSALYLCASSYMIGTGVQFQPQHFGDGTRLSIL.